Listed below are T cell receptor beta chains from one sample, sequenced in a study of Graves' ophthalmopathy and Graves' hyperthyroidism. Each CDR3 protein is one row after TCRdb ran MiXCR on the multiplex PCR reads. In the table there are 200,000 to 300,000 distinct CDR3 sequences, around 42% of which are singletons. The sample comprised peripheral blood. All receptors derive from an adult man with Graves' ophthalmopathy. Both conserved end residues are part of each CDR3. D genes are given only for firm matches. Some rows mark clone size as missing; the rest say once, few, many or name a class of expanded clone.

clone size: once
D gene: -
V gene: TRBV5-1
J gene: TRBJ2-5
CDR3 protein: CASSLDTDESQETQYF
CDR3 DNA: TGCGCCAGCAGCTTGGATACCGACGAGAGCCAAGAGACCCAGTACTTC

clone size: -
D gene: -
V gene: TRBV18
J gene: TRBJ2-2
CDR3 protein: CASSPSARGGTGELFF
CDR3 DNA: TGTGCCAGCTCACCATCGGCCAGGGGAGGCACCGGGGAGCTGTTTTTT

clone size: -
D gene: TRBD1
V gene: TRBV29-1
J gene: TRBJ1-6
CDR3 protein: CSVDRADNSPLHF
CDR3 DNA: TGCAGCGTGGACAGGGCGGATAATTCACCCCTCCACTTT

clone size: -
D gene: -
V gene: TRBV19
J gene: TRBJ2-2
CDR3 protein: CASNLRGEELFF
CDR3 DNA: TGTGCCAGTAACCTCCGTGGGGAAGAGCTGTTTTTT

clone size: -
D gene: TRBD1
V gene: TRBV12-3/TRBV12-4
J gene: TRBJ2-5
CDR3 protein: CASSLGTGPIWLAQYF
CDR3 DNA: TGTGCCAGCAGTTTGGGGACAGGGCCTATTTGGTTGGCCCAGTACTTC

clone size: few
D gene: -
V gene: TRBV2
J gene: TRBJ1-1
CDR3 protein: CASSGSGQLMNTEAFF
CDR3 DNA: TGTGCCAGCTCCGGTAGCGGACAGTTGATGAACACTGAAGCTTTCTTT

clone size: once
D gene: -
V gene: TRBV19
J gene: TRBJ1-2
CDR3 protein: CASSIEEGTYGCTF
CDR3 DNA: TGTGCCAGTAGTATAGAAGAAGGGACCTATGGCTGCACCTTC

clone size: -
D gene: -
V gene: TRBV5-1
J gene: TRBJ2-7
CDR3 protein: CASSLEIAVSYEQYF
CDR3 DNA: TGCGCCAGCAGCTTGGAGATAGCGGTTTCCTACGAGCAGTACTTC

clone size: -
D gene: -
V gene: TRBV12-3/TRBV12-4
J gene: TRBJ1-2
CDR3 protein: CASSPTNYGYTF
CDR3 DNA: TGTGCCAGCAGCCCGACTAACTATGGCTACACCTTC

clone size: -
D gene: -
V gene: TRBV9
J gene: TRBJ1-1
CDR3 protein: CASSEQGNTEAFF
CDR3 DNA: TGTGCCAGCAGCGAACAGGGAAACACTGAAGCTTTCTTT

clone size: once
D gene: -
V gene: TRBV5-6
J gene: TRBJ2-5
CDR3 protein: CASSQTGTFQETQYF
CDR3 DNA: TGTGCCAGCAGCCAAACCGGGACTTTCCAAGAGACCCAGTACTTC

clone size: -
D gene: -
V gene: TRBV2
J gene: TRBJ1-2
CDR3 protein: CASSQEGQWPRGYTF
CDR3 DNA: TGTGCCAGCAGCCAAGAGGGTCAGTGGCCTCGTGGCTACACCTTC

clone size: -
D gene: -
V gene: TRBV6-1
J gene: TRBJ1-2
CDR3 protein: CASSRTGVGGYTF
CDR3 DNA: TGTGCCAGCAGTCGGACCGGTGTCGGAGGCTACACCTTC

clone size: few
D gene: -
V gene: TRBV7-8
J gene: TRBJ2-7
CDR3 protein: CASSLSPPSTSYEQYF
CDR3 DNA: TGTGCCAGCAGCTTATCCCCCCCTAGCACCTCCTACGAGCAGTACTTC

clone size: -
D gene: TRBD1
V gene: TRBV9
J gene: TRBJ1-6
CDR3 protein: CASSLGQQISYNSPLHF
CDR3 DNA: TGTGCCAGCAGTTTGGGACAGCAGATATCCTATAATTCACCCCTCCACTTT

clone size: -
D gene: TRBD2
V gene: TRBV13
J gene: TRBJ2-7
CDR3 protein: CASSFTRGGHF
CDR3 DNA: TGTGCCAGCAGCTTTACTCGCGGGGGGCACTTC

clone size: few
D gene: -
V gene: TRBV25-1
J gene: TRBJ2-3
CDR3 protein: CASSEVSDTQYF
CDR3 DNA: TGTGCCAGCAGTGAAGTTAGTGATACGCAGTATTTT

clone size: many
D gene: TRBD1
V gene: TRBV29-1
J gene: TRBJ1-1
CDR3 protein: CSVTGTGATEAFF
CDR3 DNA: TGCAGCGTGACCGGGACAGGGGCCACTGAAGCTTTCTTT

clone size: -
D gene: -
V gene: TRBV7-9
J gene: TRBJ2-7
CDR3 protein: CASSQDRPYEQYF
CDR3 DNA: TGTGCCAGCAGCCAAGACAGGCCTTACGAGCAGTACTTC

clone size: -
D gene: TRBD2
V gene: TRBV2
J gene: TRBJ2-7
CDR3 protein: CASSEVPGTKEYEQYF
CDR3 DNA: TGTGCCAGCAGTGAGGTCCCCGGGACTAAAGAATACGAGCAGTACTTC

clone size: few
D gene: -
V gene: TRBV7-9
J gene: TRBJ2-7
CDR3 protein: CASSLPSASYEQYF
CDR3 DNA: TGTGCCAGCAGCTTACCTAGCGCTTCCTACGAGCAGTACTTC

clone size: -
D gene: TRBD1
V gene: TRBV14
J gene: TRBJ1-2
CDR3 protein: CASSQTQGAYGYTF
CDR3 DNA: TGTGCCAGCAGCCAGACACAGGGGGCCTACGGCTACACCTTC

clone size: -
D gene: TRBD1
V gene: TRBV2
J gene: TRBJ1-2
CDR3 protein: CASTRQGRDSGYTF
CDR3 DNA: TGTGCCAGCACTAGACAGGGCCGCGACTCGGGCTACACCTTC

clone size: -
D gene: TRBD1
V gene: TRBV7-3
J gene: TRBJ1-2
CDR3 protein: CASSPGQVRGGYTF
CDR3 DNA: TGTGCCAGCAGCCCTGGACAGGTTAGGGGTGGCTACACCTTC

clone size: few
D gene: -
V gene: TRBV4-1
J gene: TRBJ1-4
CDR3 protein: CASRHMGVTNEKLFF
CDR3 DNA: TGCGCCAGCAGACATATGGGGGTAACTAATGAAAAACTGTTTTTT

clone size: -
D gene: TRBD1
V gene: TRBV10-3
J gene: TRBJ1-1
CDR3 protein: CASRPDRAANEAFF
CDR3 DNA: TGTGCCAGCAGGCCGGACAGGGCCGCCAATGAAGCTTTCTTT

clone size: -
D gene: -
V gene: TRBV12-3/TRBV12-4
J gene: TRBJ1-4
CDR3 protein: CASSSPPGRNEKLFF
CDR3 DNA: TGTGCCAGCAGTTCCCCTCCTGGACGGAATGAAAAACTGTTTTTT

clone size: -
D gene: TRBD2
V gene: TRBV19
J gene: TRBJ2-7
CDR3 protein: CASSISGSHHEQYF
CDR3 DNA: TGTGCCAGTAGTATCAGCGGGAGTCACCACGAGCAGTACTTC

clone size: -
D gene: -
V gene: TRBV2
J gene: TRBJ1-6
CDR3 protein: CASSLSANSPLHF
CDR3 DNA: TGTGCCAGCAGTTTGAGTGCTAATTCACCCCTCCACTTT

clone size: -
D gene: TRBD2
V gene: TRBV7-9
J gene: TRBJ2-5
CDR3 protein: CASSGLAVGDEQYF
CDR3 DNA: TGTGCCAGCAGCGGACTAGCGGTGGGGGATGAGCAGTACTTC

clone size: once
D gene: -
V gene: TRBV18
J gene: TRBJ2-7
CDR3 protein: CASSRTNSAAYEQYF
CDR3 DNA: TGTGCCAGCTCACGAACCAACAGCGCTGCCTACGAGCAGTACTTC

clone size: -
D gene: -
V gene: TRBV29-1
J gene: TRBJ2-5
CDR3 protein: CSGTDGQETQYF
CDR3 DNA: TGCAGCGGCACGGACGGACAAGAGACCCAGTACTTC

clone size: -
D gene: -
V gene: TRBV12-3/TRBV12-4
J gene: TRBJ1-2
CDR3 protein: CASGHRVDYGYTF
CDR3 DNA: TGTGCCAGCGGTCACAGGGTAGACTATGGCTACACCTTC

clone size: -
D gene: -
V gene: TRBV9
J gene: TRBJ1-4
CDR3 protein: CASSHTTAGEKLFF
CDR3 DNA: TGTGCCAGCAGCCATACCACTGCGGGTGAAAAACTGTTTTTT

clone size: -
D gene: -
V gene: TRBV5-1
J gene: TRBJ1-2
CDR3 protein: CASTSGTPADYSYGYTF
CDR3 DNA: TGCGCCAGCACCTCGGGGACACCGGCTGACTATAGCTATGGCTACACCTTC